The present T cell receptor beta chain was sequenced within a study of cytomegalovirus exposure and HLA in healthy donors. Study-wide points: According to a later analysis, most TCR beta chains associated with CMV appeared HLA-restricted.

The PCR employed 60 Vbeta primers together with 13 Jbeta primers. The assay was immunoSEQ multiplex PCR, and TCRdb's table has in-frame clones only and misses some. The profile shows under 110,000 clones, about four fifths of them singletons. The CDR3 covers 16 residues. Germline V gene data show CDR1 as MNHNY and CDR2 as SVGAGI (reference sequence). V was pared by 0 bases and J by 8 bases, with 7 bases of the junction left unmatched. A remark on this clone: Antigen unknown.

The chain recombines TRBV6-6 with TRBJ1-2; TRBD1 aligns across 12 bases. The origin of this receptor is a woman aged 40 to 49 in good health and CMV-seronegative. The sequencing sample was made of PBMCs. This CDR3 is CASSYSMGQGALGYTF. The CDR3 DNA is TGTGCCAGCAGTTACTCGATGGGACAGGGGGCGCTCGGCTACACCTTC.